This TCR beta chain was sequenced for a study of blood T cell repertoires in COVID-19. Study background: Some COVID-19 samples were acute and others convalescent; all came from the United States, Italy and Spain. The analysed material was cDNA or gDNA that came from T cells, B-cell-depleted T cells, or PBMCs.

The CDR3 extends over 13 amino acids. V trimming: 4 bases; J trimming: 5 bases; junction bases outside the gene matches: 3. Germline CDR1 SGHRS, CDR2 YFSETQ. In the original processing: Using reference gene primer amplification, nucleated cell counts were estimated. Method: immunoSEQ multiplex PCR; TCRdb's copy keeps in-frame clones and lacks some. The D gene and trimming were derived from the DNA, and the V and J assignments and clone size from that table. The data hold tens of thousands of clones, with 85% to 90% observed a single time. The chain carries TRBV5-1 and TRBJ2-1; the match to TRBD2 covers 7 bases. The TCR sequence derives from a man aged 50-60 years with active COVID-19. Sequenced input: peripheral blood. This CDR3 reads CASSLGGDNEQFF. As DNA, the CDR3 is TGCGCCAGCAGCCTTGGGGGGGACAATGAGCAGTTCTTC.